This passage covers 7 T cell receptor beta chains from one sample sequenced in a study of blood T cell repertoires in COVID-19. TCRdb keeps only in-frame clones here, not all; method: immunoSEQ multiplex PCR. Found here are roughly 250,000 clones, approximately 90% of them singletons; the top ten hold 3% to 4.5%. Sequencing used peripheral blood. These receptors were collected from a woman aged 40 to 50 with acute or convalescent COVID-19.

This sequence joins TRBV19 and TRBJ1-2; 9 positions match TRBD1. After removal of 3 bases from V and 5 bases from J, the junction contained 4 bases not matched to a gene. Germline values: CDR1 LNHDA, CDR2 SQIVND (reference sequence). CDR3 length: 14 amino acids. The chain's CDR3 is CASSMTGTGYGYTF. The DNA for the CDR3 is TGTGCCAGTAGTATGACCGGGACAGGGTATGGCTACACCTTC.

This clone was observed a few times. The chain carries TRBV19 and TRBJ1-6; TRBD1 is a possible D gene (6 bases). Germline CDR1 reads LNHDA; CDR2 reads SQIVND (reference sequence). The V and J ends lost 10 bases and 10 bases respectively, with 17 bases between them. The CDR3 loop spans 13 amino acids. The CDR3 spells CATHRASGSPLHF. In nucleotides, the CDR3 is TGTGCCACTCACAGGGCTAGCGGATCACCCCTCCACTTT.

The chain employs TRBV2 and TRBJ1-2; tentative D call: TRBD1 (6 bases). Germline CDR1 is SNHLY and CDR2 is FYNNEI. The CDR3 is 13 residues long. Trimming removed 1 base at V and 4 bases at J, with 7 bases between. DNA of the CDR3: TGTGCCAGCAGTGAAGGGACAGCCTATGGCTACACCTTC. This sequence encodes CASSEGTAYGYTF.

This rearrangement joins TRBV9 to TRBJ1-2, with a possible D match to TRBD1 (6 bases). This CDR3 comprises 14 residues. Deletions cut 3 bases from V and 4 bases from J, with 13 bases between. CDR1 is SGDLS and CDR2 is YYNGEE in the germline V gene. CDR3 in amino acids: CASSAVGTLYGYTF. The CDR3 bases are TGTGCCAGCAGCGCCGTCGGGACACTCTATGGCTACACCTTC.

The chain links TRBV6-5 to TRBJ1-1, with a weak D call TRBD1 (5 bases). The germline CDR1 and CDR2 sequences are MNHEY and SVGAGI. The CDR3 consists of 13 residues. The V and J ends lost 7 bases and 1 base respectively, with 10 bases between them. The CDR3 DNA reads TGTGCCAGCAAATTCGACAGGAACACTGAAGCTTTCTTT. The encoded protein is CASKFDRNTEAFF.

The chain uses TRBV2 and TRBJ1-4, with D unresolved. Germline V gene data show CDR1 as SNHLY and CDR2 as FYNNEI. The CDR3 runs 15 residues. The V end lost 2 bases, the J end lost 7 bases, and 14 bases lay between the germline ends. The CDR3 coding sequence is TGTGCCAGCAGTGAACGGGGATACGGCGGTGAAAAACTGTTTTTT. Translating gives CASSERGYGGEKLFF.

This chain uses TRBV6-4 with TRBJ1-2, with a weak D call TRBD1 (5 bases). Between the trimmed V and J ends, which lost 4 bases and 3 bases, there was a span of 9 bases. This CDR3 region has 13 residues. Looked up from germline, CDR1 is MRHNA and CDR2 is SNTAGT. The CDR3 loop is CASSAQGDYGYTF. CDR3 DNA: TGTGCCAGCAGTGCTCAGGGTGACTATGGCTACACCTTC.